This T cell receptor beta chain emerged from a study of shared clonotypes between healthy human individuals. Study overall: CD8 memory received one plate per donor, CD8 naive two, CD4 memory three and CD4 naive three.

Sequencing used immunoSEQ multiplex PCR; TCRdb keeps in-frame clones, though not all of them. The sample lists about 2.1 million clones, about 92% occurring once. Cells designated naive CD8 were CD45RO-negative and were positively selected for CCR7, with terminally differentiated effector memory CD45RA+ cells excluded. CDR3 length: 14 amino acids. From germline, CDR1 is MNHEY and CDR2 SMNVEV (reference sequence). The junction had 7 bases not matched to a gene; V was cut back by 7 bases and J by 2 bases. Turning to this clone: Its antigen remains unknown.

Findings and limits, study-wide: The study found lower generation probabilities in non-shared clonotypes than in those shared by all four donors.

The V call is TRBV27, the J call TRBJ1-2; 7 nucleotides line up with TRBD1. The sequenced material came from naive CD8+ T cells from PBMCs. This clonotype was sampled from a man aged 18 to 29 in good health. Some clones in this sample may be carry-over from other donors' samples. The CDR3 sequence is CASTSIRGNYGYTF. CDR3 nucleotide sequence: TGTGCCAGCACCTCCATCAGGGGGAACTATGGCTACACCTTC.